These 2 T cell receptor beta chains share one sample of origin, sequenced in a study of cytomegalovirus exposure and HLA in healthy donors. This PCR relied on a set of 60 Vbeta primers and 13 Jbeta primers. Sequencing was performed with immunoSEQ multiplex PCR; in TCRdb, only in-frame clones are kept and a portion is missing. The sample spans tens of thousands of clones; the ten largest clones claim 9% to 15%. Input material: PBMCs. The receptors here all came from a woman in her twenties or thirties in good health and CMV-seropositive.

This sequence joins TRBV6-5 and TRBJ1-2; possible D gene TRBD1, 5 bases. V lost 7 bases to trimming and J lost 0 bases, with 9 bases between them. Germline CDR1 and CDR2: MNHEY and SVGAGI. The CDR3 length is 13 residues. CDR3 coding DNA: TGTGCCAGCACGGGGGGTGCTAACTATGGCTACACCTTC. Translating gives CASTGGANYGYTF.

V usage is TRBV10-3 and J usage is TRBJ2-5; 9 bases align to TRBD1. Trimming removed 4 bases from V and 3 bases from J; junction bases left unmatched: 3. CDR3 length: 14 residues. Per germline, CDR1 ENHRY and CDR2 SYGVKD. In DNA form, the CDR3 reads TGTGCCATCAGTGGAGGGACAGGGAAAGAGACCCAGTACTTC. It encodes CAISGGTGKETQYF.